This T cell receptor (beta chain) was sequenced during a study of PD-L1 blockade in urothelial cancer. Study as a whole: Analysis of blood occurred 3 weeks (second dose) and 6 weeks after treatment start.

Spiking each PCR with synthetic TCR analog templates was performed. Clones were read by immunoSEQ multiplex PCR, and TCRdb kept only the in-frame ones, dropping some. The data show around 92,000 clones, roughly nine tenths seen once. Study-wide results and limits: Durable-benefit patients showed greater tumor-associated blood clone expansion at 3 weeks. Patients with below-median pretreatment blood clonality survived longer.

The time point is: pretreatment peripheral blood. Worth noting for this clone: Its antigen is still unknown.

This receptor was identified in a woman older than 75 with urothelial cancer. The starting material was PBMCs, obtained around atezolizumab (anti-PD-L1) treatment.

CDR3 nucleotide sequence: TGTGCCAGCCGAGCGGGGGGGGGCACAGATACGCAGTATTTT. Translation: CASRAGGGTDTQYF. The chain has TRBV28 and TRBJ2-3; 10 bases align to TRBD2. Germline-derived CDR1 and CDR2 are MDHEN and SYDVKM. After removal of 8 bases from V and 1 base from J, the junction contained 3 bases not matched to a gene. This CDR3 contains 14 residues.